These 9 T cell receptor beta chains share one sample of origin, sequenced in a study of OX40 agonist ivuxolimab in advanced cancers. Data came from immunoSEQ multiplex PCR; TCRdb stores just in-frame clones and leaves some out. The profile shows tens of thousands of clones, 89% of them singletons. The starting material was CD4+ or CD8+ T cells sorted from blood, obtained in a trial of the OX40 agonist ivuxolimab. These receptors came from an adult with an advanced solid tumor such as melanoma, head and neck, liver or kidney cancer.

The chain carries TRBV29-1 and TRBJ1-1, with TRBD1 as a possible D gene (6 bases). The CDR3 is 14 residues long. Germline V gene lookup returns CDR1 SQVTM and CDR2 ANQGSEA. Trimming took 2 bases from V and 3 from J, leaving 13 bases between them. The CDR3 region is CSVEKPRGDTEAFF. Written as DNA, the CDR3 is TGCAGCGTTGAAAAACCCAGGGGCGACACTGAAGCTTTCTTT.

This sequence joins TRBV5-6 and TRBJ1-1; tentatively, D is TRBD1 (6 bases). The V gene lost 0 bases and the J gene lost 3 bases, with 9 bases spanning the gap. CDR1 and CDR2 from the germline V gene are SGHDT and YYEEEE. CDR3 length equals 14 residues. CDR3 nucleotides: TGTGCCAGCAGCTTGGTAGGGGGTGACACTGAAGCTTTCTTT. Translating gives CASSLVGGDTEAFF.

The rearrangement links TRBV5-1 to TRBJ2-2; 9 nucleotides line up with TRBD1. Losses at the gene ends were 4 bases for V and 0 bases for J; bases not matched to a gene: 4. CDR1 is SGHRS, CDR2 YFSETQ, per germline. The CDR3 is 16 amino acids. The CDR3 protein is CASSVRTGANTGELFF. The CDR3 DNA reads TGCGCCAGCAGCGTTCGGACAGGGGCGAACACCGGGGAGCTGTTTTTT.

The rearrangement uses TRBV28 and TRBJ1-4, with D maybe TRBD1 (5 bases). Germline V gene lookup returns CDR1 MDHEN and CDR2 SYDVKM. This CDR3 has 14 amino acids. V was pared by 7 bases and J by 5 bases, with 14 bases between. The CDR3 DNA is TGTGCCAGCAATCCCCTAGGGGAGAATGAAAAACTGTTTTTT. Encoded protein: CASNPLGENEKLFF.

J is TRBJ2-1 and V is TRBV9, with D perhaps matching TRBD1 (6 bases). V was pared by 3 bases and J by 3 bases, with 10 bases between. The CDR3 is 14 amino acids. Per germline, CDR1 SGDLS and CDR2 YYNGEE. This CDR3 is CASSAQGLYNEQFF. CDR3 in DNA: TGTGCCAGCAGCGCACAGGGTCTCTACAATGAGCAGTTCTTC.

This sequence joins TRBV7-9 and TRBJ1-2; maybe TRBD1 (6 bases). The CDR3 loop spans 13 amino acids. Trimming left V 10 bases short and J 2 bases short, with 14 bases between. Germline V gene data show CDR1 as SEHNR and CDR2 as FQNEAQ (reference sequence). CDR3 DNA: TGTGCCATAGAACAGGGCGGAAACTATGGCTACACCTTC. Amino acids: CAIEQGGNYGYTF.

This clone was detected once. This chain links TRBV7-2 with TRBJ2-4, with 12 nucleotides matching TRBD2. Trimming cost V 5 bases and J 10 bases; bases outside gene matches: 9. Germline V gives CDR1 SGHTA, CDR2 FQGNSA. The CDR3 runs to 15 residues. CDR3 sequence reads: CASSPRLAGDRIQYF. In nucleotides, the CDR3 is TGTGCCAGCAGCCCCCGACTAGCGGGAGATCGGATTCAGTACTTC.

As regards this clone: Sequence at one end of the junction differs from germline and may be a read error. The chain uses TRBV11-2 and TRBJ2-7; tentative D call: TRBD2 (6 bases). The germline CDR1 and CDR2 sequences are SGHAT and FQNNGV. The CDR3 runs to 13 residues. The CDR3 DNA reads TGTGCCAGCAGCTTTGGGACTTCCTTCGAGCAGTACTTC. Translating it yields CASSFGTSFEQYF.

The chain joins TRBV5-4 to TRBJ1-5; TRBD1 aligns across 8 bases. Germline V CDR1 and CDR2: SGHNT, YYREEE (reference sequence). The J segment lost 4 bases and the V segment lost 4 bases, leaving 10 bases of the junction unmatched. The CDR3 is 16 amino acids. CDR3 protein: CASSRGTGGGNQPQHF. The CDR3 DNA is TGTGCCAGCAGCCGCGGGACAGGAGGTGGAAATCAGCCCCAGCATTTT.